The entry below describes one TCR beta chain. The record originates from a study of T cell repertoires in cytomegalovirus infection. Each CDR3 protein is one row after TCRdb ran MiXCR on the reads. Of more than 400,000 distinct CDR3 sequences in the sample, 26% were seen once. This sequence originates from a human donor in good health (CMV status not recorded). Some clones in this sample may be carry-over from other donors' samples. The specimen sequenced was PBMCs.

This chain's CDR3 is CASSPIPGQGAQNEQFF. The CDR3 DNA is TGTGCCAGCAGCCCAATTCCGGGACAGGGGGCGCAGAATGAGCAGTTCTTC. This chain links TRBV11-2 with TRBJ2-1, with TRBD1 identical over 12 bases. CDR1 SGHAT and CDR2 FQNNGV come from the germline V gene. The CDR3 loop spans 17 amino acids. V lost 5 bases to trimming and J lost 7 bases; unmatched junction nucleotides: 12. Full variable domain (outside the CDR3, taken from reference TRBV11-2 and TRBJ2-1): EAGVAQSPRYKIIEKRQSVAFWCNPISGHATLYWYQQILGQGPKLLIQFQNNGVVDDSQLPKDRFSAERLKGVDSTLKIQPAKLEDSAVYLCASSPIPGQGAQNEQFFGPGTRLTVL.